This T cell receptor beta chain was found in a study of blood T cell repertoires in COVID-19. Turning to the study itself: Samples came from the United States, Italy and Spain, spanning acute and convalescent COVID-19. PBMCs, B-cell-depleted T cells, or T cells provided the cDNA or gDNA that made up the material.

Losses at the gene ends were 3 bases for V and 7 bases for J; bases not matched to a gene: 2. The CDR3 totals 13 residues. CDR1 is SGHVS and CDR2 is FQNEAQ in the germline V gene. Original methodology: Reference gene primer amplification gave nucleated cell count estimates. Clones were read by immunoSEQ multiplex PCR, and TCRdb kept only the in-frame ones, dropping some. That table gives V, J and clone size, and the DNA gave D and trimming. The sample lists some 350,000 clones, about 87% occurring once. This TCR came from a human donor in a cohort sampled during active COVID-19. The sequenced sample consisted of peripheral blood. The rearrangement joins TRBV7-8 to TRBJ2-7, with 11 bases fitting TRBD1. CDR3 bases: TGTGCCAGCAGCTTCGGGACAGGGGGTGAGCAGTACTTC. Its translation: CASSFGTGGEQYF.